These 27 T cell receptor beta chains came from one sample sequenced in a study of T-cell memory formation after mild COVID-19. TCRdb processed the 5' RACE reads anew with MiXCR; each CDR3 protein has one entry. Seen here are under 550,000 distinct CDR3 sequences, about 20% observed once, and the top ten hold around a fifth. Sample: PBMCs or a T cell subset sorted from them (not recorded which). These receptors all come from a man aged 18 to 30 who had mild COVID-19 (a few samples of this study predate the infection). Cell type and time point are not known.

The CDR3 DNA reads TGTGCCAGTGAGGGGGGCTCAACAGGGAGGGCTTTCTTT. Its translation: CASEGGSTGRAFF. V is TRBV6-5 and J is TRBJ1-1; D may be TRBD1 (6 bases). Germline CDR1 reads MNHEY; CDR2 reads SVGAGI. The V end was cut by 9 bases, the J end by 11 bases, with 22 bases between. The CDR3 is made up of 13 amino acids.

J is TRBJ1-2 and V is TRBV19; 7 positions agree with TRBD1. Germline loops: CDR1 LNHDA, CDR2 SQIVND (reference sequence). CDR3 size: 13 residues. The junction had 7 bases not matched to a gene; V was cut back by 11 bases and J by 1 base. The CDR3 nucleotides read TGTGCCGGGCGGGACAGCAATAACTATGGCTACACCTTC. It translates to CAGRDSNNYGYTF.

The genes are TRBV7-2 and TRBJ1-4, with a tentative D call TRBD1 (6 bases). V was clipped by 5 bases and J by 8 bases, with 12 bases between them. CDR1 and CDR2 from the germline V gene are SGHTA and FQGNSA. The CDR3 has 13 residues. In DNA, the CDR3 is TGTGCCAGCAGCCTAGAGGGGGGAGAAAAACTGTTTTTT. Protein sequence: CASSLEGGEKLFF.

This chain connects TRBV5-5 to TRBJ2-7; perhaps TRBD2 as D (5 bases). This CDR3 comprises 14 residues. Per germline, CDR1 SGHKS and CDR2 YYEKEE (reference sequence). V lost 1 base to trimming and J lost 4 bases, with 12 bases between them. CDR3 residues: CASSLSVGGYEQYV. The CDR3 DNA sequence: TGTGCCAGCAGCTTGTCAGTCGGCGGGTACGAGCAGTACGTC.

The chain combines TRBV19 with TRBJ1-5; weak D call: TRBD1 (5 bases). The CDR3 spans 15 residues. Trimming stripped 7 bases from V and 2 bases from J, with 15 bases between. Germline V CDR1 and CDR2: LNHDA, SQIVND (reference sequence). Here the CDR3 reads CASTIGAGGNQPQHF. CDR3 nucleotide sequence: TGTGCCAGTACCATTGGGGCTGGGGGCAATCAGCCCCAGCATTTT.

In this sample, this clonotype turned up a few times. J is TRBJ2-1 and V is TRBV7-3; TRBD2 agrees at 11 bases. J gave up 10 bases and V 5 bases, and 13 bases lay outside the gene matches. The CDR3 extends over 16 amino acids. CDR1 is SGHTA, CDR2 FQGTGA, per germline. DNA of the CDR3: TGTGCCAGCAGCCCATCGGGTAGCGGGGGGGCCGGGGAGCAGTTCTTC. Its translation: CASSPSGSGGAGEQFF.

This clonotype occurred a few times. V is TRBV18 and J is TRBJ2-1, with D possibly being TRBD2 (6 bases). Looked up from germline, CDR1 is KGHSH and CDR2 is LQKENI. CDR3 length: 12 amino acids. Deletions cut 3 bases from V and 12 bases from J, with 12 bases between. CDR3 sequence reads: CASSPGGEGQFF. The CDR3 DNA sequence: TGTGCCAGCTCACCGGGGGGAGAAGGGCAGTTCTTC. Based on the CDR3 plus reference TRBV18 and TRBJ2-1, the full variable domain is NAGVMQNPRHLVRRRGQEARLRCSPMKGHSHVYWYRQLPEEGLKFMVYLQKENIIDESGMPKERFSAEFPKEGPSILRIQQVVRGDSAAYFCASSPGGEGQFFGPGTRLTVL.

V is TRBV11-2 and J is TRBJ2-5, with 9 bases aligning to TRBD2. Germline loops: CDR1 SGHAT, CDR2 FQNNGV. The CDR3 is made up of 15 amino acids. The V segment lost 3 bases and the J segment 1 base; nucleotides outside the gene matches: 3. DNA for the CDR3: TGTGCCAGCAGCTTCCTGCGGGGGGGCCAAGAGACCCAGTACTTC. Translating it yields CASSFLRGGQETQYF.

This clonotype occurred a few times. The chain couples TRBV7-2 to TRBJ2-5; D is undetermined. The CDR3 contains 11 residues. Germline CDR1 reads SGHTA; CDR2 reads FQGNSA. V was shortened by 5 bases and J by 7 bases, with 8 bases between the two germline ends. CDR3 in amino acids: CASSAPATQYF. The CDR3 DNA reads as TGTGCCAGCAGCGCCCCCGCGACCCAGTACTTC.

Comments on this clonotype: The germline gene is not matched at one end of the junction; a read error may be the cause. V usage is TRBV18 and J usage is TRBJ1-1; D is unresolved. The CDR3 extends over 16 amino acids. Germline V gene lookup returns CDR1 KGHSH and CDR2 LQKENI. The CDR3 reads CASSPPLRASNTEAFF. The CDR3 DNA sequence: TGTGCCAGCTCCCCACCCCTACGGGCTTCGAACACTGAAGCTTTCTTT.

This clonotype was detected only a few times. The chain uses TRBV4-1 and TRBJ1-2; D not resolved. This CDR3 contains 15 residues. From germline, CDR1 is MGHRA and CDR2 YSYEKL. V gave up 0 bases and J gave up 2 bases, with 10 bases separating them. The DNA of the CDR3 is TGCGCCAGCAGCCAAGACTATAGCAGAAACTATGGCTACACCTTC. Translating gives CASSQDYSRNYGYTF.

The rearrangement links TRBV21-1 to TRBJ2-1; the D segment call TRBD1 is taken from the table without a DNA check. TRBV21-1 is described as a pseudogene. This CDR3 is 16 amino acids long. The DNA for the CDR3 is TGTGCCAGCAGCAAAGAAGGGGGTGGATCCTACAATGAGCAGTTCTTC. Its translation is CASSKEGGGSYNEQFF.

This clonotype was found a few times. CDR3 in amino acids: CASNFRVRGPREQETQYF. The CDR3 nucleotides read TGTGCCAGCAATTTTCGGGTCAGGGGGCCTCGCGAACAAGAGACCCAGTACTTC. The chain employs TRBV6-5 and TRBJ2-5, with TRBD1 matching over 8 bases. CDR1 MNHEY and CDR2 SVGAGI come from the germline V gene. V dropped 7 bases and J dropped 2; count of bases not matched to a gene: 18. The CDR3 totals 18 residues.

This clonotype has a handful of counts. The chain links TRBV4-1 to TRBJ2-1, with TRBD1 matching over 9 bases. The length of the CDR3 is 17 residues. The V gene end was trimmed by 0 bases and the J gene end by 1 base; junction bases not matched to a gene: 4. CDR1 and CDR2 (germline): MGHRA, YSYEKL. The CDR3 DNA follows: TGCGCCAGCAGCCAAGAGCTCGGACAGGGGTCCTACAATGAGCAGTTCTTC. Amino acid sequence: CASSQELGQGSYNEQFF.

The rearrangement links TRBV5-4 to TRBJ2-2; D is uncertain. Germline V gives CDR1 SGHNT, CDR2 YYREEE (reference sequence). Trimming stripped 4 bases from V and 6 bases from J, with 16 bases between. The CDR3 has 15 residues. DNA of the CDR3: TGTGCCAGCAGCGGGGTCATAGCCAAAGCCGGGGAGCTGTTTTTT. Translation gives CASSGVIAKAGELFF.

The CDR3 DNA sequence: TGTGCCATCAGTGAGCCAGGGGACAGGCTGGTCGGCTACACCTTC. This encodes CAISEPGDRLVGYTF. The V call is TRBV10-3, the J call TRBJ1-2; 8 bases agree with TRBD1. J was trimmed by 8 bases and V by 2 bases; bases with no gene match: 10. The CDR3 has 15 residues. Germline loops: CDR1 ENHRY, CDR2 SYGVKD.

This clonotype came up a few times. This chain joins TRBV29-1 and TRBJ1-3; possibly TRBD1 for D (6 bases). This CDR3 comprises 13 residues. Germline CDR1 SQVTM, CDR2 ANQGSEA. Between the trimmed V and J ends, which lost 6 bases and 2 bases, there was a span of 11 bases. This CDR3 reads CSVQGKAGNTIYF. CDR3 sequence (DNA): TGCAGCGTCCAGGGGAAGGCTGGAAACACCATATATTTT.

This clonotype was seen only a few times. This sequence joins TRBV12-5 and TRBJ2-3; D is perhaps TRBD2 (5 bases). Germline values: CDR1 LGHNT, CDR2 FRNRAP. The CDR3 runs 13 residues. Trimming cost V 0 bases and J 10 bases, with 11 bases left between them. The CDR3 spells CASGLVQRDPQYF. CDR3 sequence (DNA): TGTGCTAGTGGTTTGGTACAGAGGGATCCGCAGTATTTT.

CDR3 sequence: CSGLVTGTGELFF. Here the CDR3 DNA reads TGCAGCGGTTTAGTTACAGGGACCGGGGAGCTGTTTTTT. This chain links TRBV29-1 with TRBJ2-2, with D perhaps TRBD1 (6 bases). Germline V lookup: CDR1 SQVTM, CDR2 ANQGSEA. V shed 7 bases and J shed 5 bases, with 14 bases lying between them. This CDR3 is 13 amino acids long.

This clonotype showed up just a few times. The chain employs TRBV5-1 and TRBJ1-3; weak D call: TRBD1 (5 bases). Germline V CDR1 and CDR2: SGHRS, YFSETQ. The CDR3 spans 17 residues. Trimming left V 0 bases short and J 1 base short, with 14 bases between. CDR3 DNA: TGCGCCAGCAGCTTGGAAGGGGTGCGCCGGTCTGGAAACACCATATATTTT. Its protein is CASSLEGVRRSGNTIYF.

V gene TRBV15 combines with J gene TRBJ2-5; 9 bases are shared with TRBD2. Per the germline V gene, CDR1 is LNHNV and CDR2 is YYDKDF (reference sequence). The CDR3 extends over 15 amino acids. J lost 2 bases, V lost 3 bases, and 4 bases had no gene match. This chain's CDR3 is CATSRLAGEQETQYF. Written as DNA, the CDR3 is TGTGCCACCAGCAGGTTAGCGGGGGAACAAGAGACCCAGTACTTC. The variable domain in full, completed from reference TRBV15 and TRBJ2-5, reads DAMVIQNPRYQVTQFGKPVTLSCSQTLNHNVMYWYQQKSSQAPKLLFHYYDKDFNNEADTPDNFQSRRPNTSFCFLDIRSPGLGDTAMYLCATSRLAGEQETQYFGPGTRLLVL.

V and J are TRBV27 and TRBJ1-6, with no clear D. V lost 6 bases and J 0 bases, leaving 15 bases between the germline ends. Germline assignment: CDR1 MNHEY and CDR2 SMNVEV (reference sequence). The CDR3 has 17 amino acids. The CDR3 reads CASSKDGPSSYNSPLHF. DNA of the CDR3: TGTGCCAGCAGCAAAGACGGGCCTAGCTCCTATAATTCACCCCTCCACTTT.

The chain couples TRBV25-1 to TRBJ2-1; 7 nucleotides align to TRBD1. V shed 8 bases and J 9 bases; nucleotides not matched to a gene: 10. Germline CDR1 reads MGHDK; CDR2 reads SYGVNS. This CDR3 is 13 amino acids long. CDR3 DNA: TGTGCCAGCGGACCAACAGGGGAGAGTGAGCAGTTCTTC. Amino acids: CASGPTGESEQFF.

CDR3 sequence reads: CATSRDSPQGQVFF. The CDR3 nucleotides are TGTGCCACCAGCAGAGATTCGCCGCAGGGACAGGTTTTCTTT. V usage is TRBV15 and J usage is TRBJ1-1, with 8 bases that match TRBD1. The V and J ends lost 0 bases and 13 bases, in that order; junction bases with no gene match: 10. The CDR3 length is 14 residues. Per the germline V gene, CDR1 is LNHNV and CDR2 is YYDKDF (reference sequence).

This clonotype was detected once. The chain carries TRBV29-1 and TRBJ2-5, with D possibly matching TRBD2 (6 bases). The CDR3 length is 18 residues. Germline CDR1 reads SQVTM; CDR2 reads ANQGSEA. The V and J ends lost 0 bases and 5 bases respectively, with 25 bases between them. CDR3 residues: CSVEDAGKARIPEETQYF. CDR3 coding DNA: TGCAGCGTTGAAGACGCGGGAAAGGCTAGAATCCCAGAGGAGACCCAGTACTTC.

The rearrangement uses TRBV5-1 and TRBJ2-5; 13 positions agree with TRBD2. Germline CDR1 and CDR2: SGHRS and YFSETQ. The CDR3 sequence is 15 residues long. Trimming removed 1 base from V and 4 bases from J; junction bases left unmatched: 1. The CDR3 protein is CASSLWTSGGETQYF. CDR3 sequence (DNA): TGCGCCAGCAGCTTGTGGACTAGCGGGGGAGAGACCCAGTACTTC.

This clonotype came up a few times. The chain combines TRBV2 with TRBJ2-3; no firm D call. Germline V gene sequence: CDR1 SNHLY, CDR2 FYNNEI. Trimming took off 11 bases at V and 3 bases at J, with 15 bases between the two ends. The CDR3 sequence is 13 residues long. DNA for the CDR3: TGTGCCGGGCAAGGCCGTAGGACAGATACGCAGTATTTT. Translation: CAGQGRRTDTQYF.